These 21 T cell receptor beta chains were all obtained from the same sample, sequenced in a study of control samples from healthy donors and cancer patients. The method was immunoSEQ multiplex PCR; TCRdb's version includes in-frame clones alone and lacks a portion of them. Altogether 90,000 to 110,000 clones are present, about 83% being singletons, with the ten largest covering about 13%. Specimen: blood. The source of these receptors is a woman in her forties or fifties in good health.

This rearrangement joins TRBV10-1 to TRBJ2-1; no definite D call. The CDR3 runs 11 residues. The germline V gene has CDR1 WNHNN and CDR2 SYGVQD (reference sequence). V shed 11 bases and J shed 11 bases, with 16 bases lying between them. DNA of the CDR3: TGCGCCTTCAAAACGTTGGACCAGCAGTTCTTC. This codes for CAFKTLDQQFF.

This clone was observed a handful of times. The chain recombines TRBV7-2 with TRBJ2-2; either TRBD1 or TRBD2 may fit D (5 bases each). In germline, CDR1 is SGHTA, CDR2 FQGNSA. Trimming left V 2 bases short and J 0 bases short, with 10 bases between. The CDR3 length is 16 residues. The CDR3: CASSLTGLPNTGELFF. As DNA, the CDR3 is TGTGCCAGCAGCTTAACGGGGCTACCGAACACCGGGGAGCTGTTTTTT.

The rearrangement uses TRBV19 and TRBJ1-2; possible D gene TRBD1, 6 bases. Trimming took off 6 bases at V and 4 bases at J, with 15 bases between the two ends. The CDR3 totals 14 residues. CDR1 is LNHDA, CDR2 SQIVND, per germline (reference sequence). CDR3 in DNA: TGTGCCAGTAGACCGGGACACCAAAGCTATGGCTACACCTTC. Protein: CASRPGHQSYGYTF.

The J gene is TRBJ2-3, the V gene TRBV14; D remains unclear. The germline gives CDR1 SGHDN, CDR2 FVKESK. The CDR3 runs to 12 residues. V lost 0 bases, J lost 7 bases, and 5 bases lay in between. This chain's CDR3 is CASSQDANTQYF. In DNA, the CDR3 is TGTGCCAGCAGCCAAGACGCTAATACGCAGTATTTT.

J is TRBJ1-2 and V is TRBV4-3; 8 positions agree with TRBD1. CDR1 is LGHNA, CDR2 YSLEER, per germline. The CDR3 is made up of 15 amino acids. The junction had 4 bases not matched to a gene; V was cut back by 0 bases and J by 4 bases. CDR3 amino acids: CASSQDRGTGYGYTF. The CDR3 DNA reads TGCGCCAGCAGCCAAGATCGAGGGACAGGCTATGGCTACACCTTC.

The CDR3 nucleotides are TGTGCCAGCAGTGACGGGGCGGGGGCCACAGATACGCAGTATTTT. It is translated as CASSDGAGATDTQYF. The chain is built from TRBV6-1 and TRBJ2-3; D is possibly TRBD2 (7 bases). CDR1 MNHNS and CDR2 SASEGT come from the germline V gene. V shed 3 bases and J shed 2 bases, with 12 bases lying between them. CDR3 length: 15 amino acids.

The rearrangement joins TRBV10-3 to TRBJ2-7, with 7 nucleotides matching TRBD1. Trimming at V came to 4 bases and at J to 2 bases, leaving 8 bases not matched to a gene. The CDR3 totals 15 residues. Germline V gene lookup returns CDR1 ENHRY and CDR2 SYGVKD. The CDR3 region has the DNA TGTGCCATCAGTGGTACCGGGACAGTAGCCTACGAGCAGTACTTC. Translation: CAISGTGTVAYEQYF.

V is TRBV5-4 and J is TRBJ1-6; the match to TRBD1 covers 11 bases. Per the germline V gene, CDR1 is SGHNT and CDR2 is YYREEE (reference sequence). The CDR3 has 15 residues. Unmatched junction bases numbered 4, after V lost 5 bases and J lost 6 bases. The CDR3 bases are TGTGCCAGCAGGCGGGGACAGGGGGTTAATTCACCCCTCCACTTT. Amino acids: CASRRGQGVNSPLHF.

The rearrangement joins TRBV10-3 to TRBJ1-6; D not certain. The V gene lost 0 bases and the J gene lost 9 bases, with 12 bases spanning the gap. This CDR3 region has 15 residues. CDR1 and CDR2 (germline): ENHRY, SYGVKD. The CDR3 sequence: CAISESPGSVSPLHF. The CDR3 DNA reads TGTGCCATCAGTGAGTCGCCGGGGAGTGTTTCACCCCTCCACTTT.

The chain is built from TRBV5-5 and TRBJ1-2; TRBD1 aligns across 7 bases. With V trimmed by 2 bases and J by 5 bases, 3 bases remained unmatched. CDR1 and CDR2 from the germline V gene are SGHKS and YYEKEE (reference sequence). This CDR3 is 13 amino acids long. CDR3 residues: CASSFGQAYGYTF. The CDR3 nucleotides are TGTGCCAGCAGCTTTGGACAGGCGTATGGCTACACCTTC.

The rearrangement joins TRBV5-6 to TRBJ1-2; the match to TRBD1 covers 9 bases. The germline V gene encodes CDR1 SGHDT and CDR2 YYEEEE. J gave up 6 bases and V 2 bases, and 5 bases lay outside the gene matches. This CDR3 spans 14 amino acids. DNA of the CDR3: TGTGCCAGCAGCTTTATGGACAGGGGAAATGGCTACACCTTC. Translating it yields CASSFMDRGNGYTF.

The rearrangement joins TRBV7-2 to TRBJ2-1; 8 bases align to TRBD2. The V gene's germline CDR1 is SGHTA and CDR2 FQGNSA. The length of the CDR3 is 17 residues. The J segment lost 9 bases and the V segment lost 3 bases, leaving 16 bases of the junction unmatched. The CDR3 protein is CASSFGGAGARLGEQFF. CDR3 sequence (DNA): TGTGCCAGCAGCTTTGGGGGAGCGGGGGCGCGTCTTGGTGAGCAGTTCTTC.

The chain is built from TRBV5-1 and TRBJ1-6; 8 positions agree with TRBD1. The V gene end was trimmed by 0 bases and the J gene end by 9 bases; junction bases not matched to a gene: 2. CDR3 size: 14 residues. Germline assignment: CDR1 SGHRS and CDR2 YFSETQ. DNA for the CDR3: TGCGCCAGCAGCTTGGCAGGGGGCCCTTCACCCCTCCACTTT. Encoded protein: CASSLAGGPSPLHF.

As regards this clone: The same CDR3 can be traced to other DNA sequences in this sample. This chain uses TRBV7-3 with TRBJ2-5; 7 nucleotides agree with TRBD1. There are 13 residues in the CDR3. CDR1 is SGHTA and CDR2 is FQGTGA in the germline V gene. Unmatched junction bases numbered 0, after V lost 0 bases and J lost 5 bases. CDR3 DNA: TGTGCCAGCAGCTTAACAGGGGGCGAGACCCAGTACTTC. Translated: CASSLTGGETQYF.

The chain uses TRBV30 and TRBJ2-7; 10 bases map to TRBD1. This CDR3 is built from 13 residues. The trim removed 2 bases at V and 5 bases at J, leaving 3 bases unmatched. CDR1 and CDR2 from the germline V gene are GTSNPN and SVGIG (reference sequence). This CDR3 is CAWSLGQGDEQYF. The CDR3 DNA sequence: TGTGCCTGGAGTCTAGGACAGGGGGACGAGCAGTACTTC. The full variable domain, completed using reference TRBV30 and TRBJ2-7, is SQTIHQWPATLVQPVGSPLSLECTVEGTSNPNLYWYRQAAGRGLQLLFYSVGIGQISSEVPQNLSASRPQDRQFILSSKKLLLSDSGFYLCAWSLGQGDEQYFGPGTRLTVT.

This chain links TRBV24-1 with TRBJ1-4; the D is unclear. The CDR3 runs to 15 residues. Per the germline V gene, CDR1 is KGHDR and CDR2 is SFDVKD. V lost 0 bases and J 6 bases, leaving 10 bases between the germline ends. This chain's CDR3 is CATSDLLDGDEKLFF. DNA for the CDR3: TGTGCCACCAGTGATTTGCTGGACGGAGATGAAAAACTGTTTTTT.

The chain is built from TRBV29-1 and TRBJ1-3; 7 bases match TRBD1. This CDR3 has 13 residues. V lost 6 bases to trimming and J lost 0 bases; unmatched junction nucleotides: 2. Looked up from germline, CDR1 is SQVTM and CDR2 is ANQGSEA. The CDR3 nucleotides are TGCAGCGTGAGGGGGCTCTCTGGAAACACCATATATTTT. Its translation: CSVRGLSGNTIYF.

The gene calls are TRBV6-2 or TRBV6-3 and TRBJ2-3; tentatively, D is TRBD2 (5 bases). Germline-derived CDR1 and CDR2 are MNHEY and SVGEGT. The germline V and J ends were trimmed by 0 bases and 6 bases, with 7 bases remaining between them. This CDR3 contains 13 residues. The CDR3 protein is CASSYSGGDTQYF. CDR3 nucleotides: TGTGCCAGCAGTTACTCCGGCGGGGATACGCAGTATTTT.

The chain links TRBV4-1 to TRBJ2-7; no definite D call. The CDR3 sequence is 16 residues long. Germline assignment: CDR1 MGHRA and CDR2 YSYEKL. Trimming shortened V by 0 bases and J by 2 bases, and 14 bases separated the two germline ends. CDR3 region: CASSQEGAPNTYEQYF. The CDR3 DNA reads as TGCGCCAGCAGCCAAGAAGGCGCTCCAAATACCTACGAGCAGTACTTC.

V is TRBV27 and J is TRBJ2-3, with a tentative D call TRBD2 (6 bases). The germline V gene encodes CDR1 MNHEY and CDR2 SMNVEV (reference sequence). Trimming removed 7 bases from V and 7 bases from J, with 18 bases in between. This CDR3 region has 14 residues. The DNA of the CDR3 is TGTGCCAGCACCTTTTTCGGGAGTGGGAATACGCAGTATTTT. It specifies CASTFFGSGNTQYF.

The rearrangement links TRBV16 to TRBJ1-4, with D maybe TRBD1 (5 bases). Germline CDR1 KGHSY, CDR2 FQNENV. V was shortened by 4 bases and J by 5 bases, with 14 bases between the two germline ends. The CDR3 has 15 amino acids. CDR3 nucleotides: TGTGCCAGCAGCCGCTCCGGGACTGGCAATGAAAAACTGTTTTTT. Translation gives CASSRSGTGNEKLFF.